One sample yielded the 25 T cell receptor beta chains listed below, sequenced in a study of blood T cell repertoires in COVID-19. Data came from immunoSEQ multiplex PCR; TCRdb stores just in-frame clones and leaves some out. The table records over 85,000 clones, roughly 89% of them present only once. Material for sequencing was peripheral blood. Every receptor here comes from a human donor in a cohort sampled during active COVID-19.

The rearrangement uses TRBV5-1 and TRBJ2-3, with D maybe TRBD1 (6 bases). Trimming removed 0 bases at V and 4 bases at J, with 18 bases between. The CDR3 covers 17 residues. Germline V lookup: CDR1 SGHRS, CDR2 YFSETQ. CDR3 loop: CASSLAPTGSPADTQYF. CDR3 DNA sequence: TGCGCCAGCAGCTTGGCGCCTACAGGGTCCCCGGCAGATACGCAGTATTTT.

This chain links TRBV7-2 with TRBJ2-7; 9 nucleotides line up with TRBD2. The J segment lost 3 bases and the V segment lost 5 bases, leaving 8 bases of the junction unmatched. This CDR3 comprises 15 residues. CDR1 is SGHTA and CDR2 is FQGNSA in the germline V gene. CDR3 sequence (DNA): TGTGCCAGCAGCCCGACTAGCGGAGAAAACTACGAGCAGTACTTC. Amino acid sequence: CASSPTSGENYEQYF.

CDR3 in amino acids: CASTPRTSSRTDTQYF. CDR3 nucleotide sequence: TGTGCCAGCACCCCTAGGACTAGTAGCCGAACAGATACGCAGTATTTT. J is TRBJ2-3 and V is TRBV28, with 7 bases matching TRBD2. Germline V gene data show CDR1 as MDHEN and CDR2 as SYDVKM. After removal of 7 bases from V and 3 bases from J, the junction contained 13 bases not matched to a gene. There are 16 residues in the CDR3. Filled out from reference TRBV28 and TRBJ2-3, the complete variable domain reads DVKVTQSSRYLVKRTGEKVFLECVQDMDHENMFWYRQDPGLGLRLIYFSYDVKMKEKGDIPEGYSVSREKKERFSLILESASTNQTSMYLCASTPRTSSRTDTQYFGPGTRLTVL.

The chain employs TRBV4-2 and TRBJ2-1, with 8 bases lining up with TRBD2. Unmatched junction bases numbered 10, after V lost 2 bases and J lost 7 bases. Germline V gene lookup returns CDR1 LGHNA and CDR2 YNFKEQ. CDR3 length: 16 amino acids. CDR3 protein: CASSQTSGLDFNEQFF. The DNA for the CDR3 is TGTGCCAGCAGCCAAACCTCGGGACTAGATTTTAATGAGCAGTTCTTC.

This chain joins TRBV3-1 (or the pseudogene TRBV3-2) and TRBJ1-5; TRBD1 matches at 7 bases. The CDR3 extends over 17 amino acids. Germline CDR1 and CDR2: LGHDT and YNNKEL (reference sequence). Trimming cost V 0 bases and J 1 base; bases outside gene matches: 6. CDR3: CASSQDPTGVSNQPQHF. The CDR3 nucleotides read TGTGCCAGCAGCCAAGATCCAACAGGGGTGAGCAATCAGCCCCAGCATTTT.

This chain joins TRBV7-8 and TRBJ2-5; D uncertain. Per the germline V gene, CDR1 is SGHVS and CDR2 is FQNEAQ. CDR3 size: 15 residues. V was pared by 0 bases and J by 7 bases, with 15 bases between. The CDR3 DNA sequence: TGTGCCAGCAGCTTAGCCCCGGGTTACCTCGGGACCCAGTACTTC. Its translation: CASSLAPGYLGTQYF.

The chain is built from TRBV6-5 and TRBJ2-6, with D perhaps TRBD1 (5 bases). CDR1 is MNHEY, CDR2 SVGAGI, per germline. This CDR3 has 15 residues. CDR3 nucleotide sequence: TGTGCGGGGTCCAGGGCGAGAGATGGGGCCAACGTCCTGACTTTC. Protein product: CAGSRARDGANVLTF.

The chain combines TRBV19 with TRBJ1-5; perhaps TRBD1 as D (6 bases). The V gene's germline CDR1 is LNHDA and CDR2 SQIVND (reference sequence). Between the trimmed V and J ends, which lost 4 bases and 0 bases, there was a span of 10 bases. This CDR3 region has 15 residues. This CDR3 reads CASSTGGASNQPQHF. The CDR3 DNA reads TGTGCCAGTAGTACGGGGGGGGCTAGCAATCAGCCCCAGCATTTT.

The chain joins TRBV27 to TRBJ2-1; 12 bases fit TRBD2. The V gene end was trimmed by 7 bases and the J gene end by 8 bases; junction bases not matched to a gene: 9. This CDR3 has 15 residues. CDR1 and CDR2 (germline): MNHEY, SMNVEV (reference sequence). The CDR3 nucleotides read TGTGCCAGCAAAGACAGGCTAGCGGGGGGGGATGAGCAGTTCTTC. It translates to CASKDRLAGGDEQFF.

As regards this clone: In the same sample, other DNA sequences code for this CDR3. The chain is built from TRBV5-1 and TRBJ1-1, with D possibly matching TRBD1 (5 bases). The CDR3 has 13 residues. Trimming pared 0 bases from V and 3 bases from J, leaving 6 bases between. The V gene's germline CDR1 is SGHRS and CDR2 YFSETQ. This CDR3 reads CASSLGRDTEAFF. The CDR3 nucleotides are TGCGCCAGCAGCTTGGGCAGGGACACTGAAGCTTTCTTT. The full variable domain, with the rest looked up from reference TRBV5-1 and TRBJ1-1, is KAGVTQTPRYLIKTRGQQVTLSCSPISGHRSVSWYQQTPGQGLQFLFEYFSETQRNKGNFPGRFSGRQFSNSRSEMNVSTLELGDSALYLCASSLGRDTEAFFGQGTRLTVV.

The chain is built from TRBV3-1 (or the pseudogene TRBV3-2) and TRBJ2-5; possible D gene TRBD1, 6 bases. The CDR3 spans 14 residues. The V and J ends lost 6 bases and 2 bases respectively, with 13 bases between them. Per the germline V gene, CDR1 is LGHDT and CDR2 is YNNKEL (reference sequence). The CDR3 spells CASRHLGAQETQYF. CDR3 nucleotides: TGTGCCAGCAGGCACCTGGGGGCACAAGAGACCCAGTACTTC.

The chain couples TRBV6-2 or TRBV6-3 to TRBJ2-1, with TRBD2 as a possible D gene (5 bases). Per the germline V gene, CDR1 is MNHEY and CDR2 is SVGEGT. V was trimmed by 6 bases and J by 4 bases, leaving 16 bases between them. The CDR3 has 15 residues. The CDR3 reads CASSSPQRFYNEQFF. The CDR3 DNA reads TGTGCCAGCAGCTCACCCCAGCGGTTTTACAATGAGCAGTTCTTC.

The rearrangement links TRBV27 to TRBJ2-4; TRBD1 agrees at 9 bases. Trimming cost V 6 bases and J 6 bases; bases outside gene matches: 6. The CDR3 totals 14 residues. The germline V gene has CDR1 MNHEY and CDR2 SMNVEV (reference sequence). The CDR3 spells CASSVTGGANIQYF. CDR3 in DNA: TGTGCCAGCAGCGTTACAGGGGGCGCAAACATTCAGTACTTC.

The chain recombines TRBV5-4 with TRBJ2-7; D gene unclear. This CDR3 region has 14 residues. The V gene lost 0 bases and the J gene lost 4 bases, with 11 bases spanning the gap. Germline assignment: CDR1 SGHNT and CDR2 YYREEE (reference sequence). As DNA, the CDR3 is TGTGCCAGCAGCTTGGGGTCCGAGGTTTACGAGCAGTACTTC. It translates to CASSLGSEVYEQYF.

The V call is TRBV28, the J call TRBJ1-5; tentative D call: TRBD1 (6 bases). The germline V and J ends were trimmed by 3 bases and 0 bases, with 12 bases remaining between them. Germline lookup yields CDR1 MDHEN and CDR2 SYDVKM. The CDR3 is 16 residues long. The CDR3 DNA is TGTGCCAGCAGTTTTGGGACACGGGTTAGCAATCAGCCCCAGCATTTT. Encoded protein: CASSFGTRVSNQPQHF.

This clone came up a few times. The chain joins TRBV28 to TRBJ1-5; TRBD1 agrees at 9 bases. V dropped 6 bases and J dropped 1; count of bases not matched to a gene: 10. The CDR3 is 17 residues long. Looked up from germline, CDR1 is MDHEN and CDR2 is SYDVKM. The CDR3 loop reads CASRTNRGLGSNQPQHF. CDR3 nucleotides: TGTGCCAGCAGGACCAACAGGGGGCTGGGGAGCAATCAGCCCCAGCATTTT.

The chain combines TRBV27 with TRBJ2-7, with TRBD2 matching 10 bases. J lost 4 bases, V lost 6 bases, and 6 bases had no gene match. This CDR3 contains 14 residues. Germline CDR1 and CDR2: MNHEY and SMNVEV (reference sequence). The DNA of the CDR3 is TGTGCCAGCAGCCCAATAGCGGGAGGTTACGAGCAGTACTTC. Its translation: CASSPIAGGYEQYF.

The chain has TRBV15 and TRBJ1-2; D not resolved. V lost 3 bases and J 0 bases, leaving 14 bases between the germline ends. The CDR3 is 16 amino acids. Germline lookup yields CDR1 LNHNV and CDR2 YYDKDF (reference sequence). CDR3 coding DNA: TGTGCCACCAGCAGTCGCGAGGGTTCAACTAACTATGGCTACACCTTC. Translation: CATSSREGSTNYGYTF.

The chain uses TRBV28 and TRBJ1-4; D ambiguous. Germline CDR1 MDHEN, CDR2 SYDVKM. Trimming stripped 5 bases from V and 2 bases from J, with 12 bases between. This CDR3 has 15 amino acids. The CDR3 sequence: CASSVQAGTNEKLFF. CDR3 nucleotides: TGTGCCAGCAGTGTTCAAGCGGGGACTAATGAAAAACTGTTTTTT. Together with reference TRBV28 and TRBJ1-4, the CDR3 gives the full variable domain: DVKVTQSSRYLVKRTGEKVFLECVQDMDHENMFWYRQDPGLGLRLIYFSYDVKMKEKGDIPEGYSVSREKKERFSLILESASTNQTSMYLCASSVQAGTNEKLFFGSGTQLSVL.

With respect to this clone: Mismatch with germline at one junction end may stem from a read error. The gene calls are TRBV5-4 and TRBJ2-7; TRBD1 matches 10 bases. The CDR3 totals 15 residues. The V gene's germline CDR1 is SGHNT and CDR2 YYREEE (reference sequence). The CDR3 sequence: CASSGRQGASAAVDF. The CDR3 DNA sequence: TGTGCCAGCAGCGGACGACAGGGGGCATCCGCGGCAGTGGACTTC.

The chain couples TRBV6-2 or TRBV6-3 to TRBJ2-5; 12 bases match TRBD2. Trimming removed 4 bases from V and 5 bases from J; junction bases left unmatched: 5. Germline CDR1 is MNHEY and CDR2 is SVGEGT. This CDR3 region has 15 residues. CDR3 amino acids: CASSLLAGGFETQYF. CDR3 DNA sequence: TGTGCCAGCAGTTTGCTAGCGGGGGGGTTCGAGACCCAGTACTTC.

V is TRBV14 and J is TRBJ2-3, with D uncertain. Trimming took off 2 bases at V and 0 bases at J, with 12 bases between the two ends. This CDR3 has 16 residues. CDR1 is SGHDN and CDR2 is FVKESK in the germline V gene. The CDR3 nucleotides read TGTGCCAGCAGCCAATACATGGGCCCAAGCACAGATACGCAGTATTTT. It encodes CASSQYMGPSTDTQYF.

This chain uses TRBV14 with TRBJ2-3; no clear D gene. V was trimmed by 1 base and J by 10 bases, leaving 12 bases between them. Germline CDR1 is SGHDN and CDR2 is FVKESK. The CDR3 runs to 13 residues. This chain's CDR3 is CASSQGGAESQYF. CDR3 DNA sequence: TGTGCCAGCAGCCAAGGTGGTGCAGAATCGCAGTATTTT.

The chain combines TRBV19 with TRBJ1-3; TRBD1 aligns across 7 bases. The V gene end was trimmed by 9 bases and the J gene end by 0 bases; junction bases not matched to a gene: 5. The CDR3 loop spans 14 amino acids. The V gene's germline CDR1 is LNHDA and CDR2 SQIVND (reference sequence). The CDR3 DNA is TGTGCCAGCGGCAGGGGGATCTCTGGAAACACCATATATTTT. As protein: CASGRGISGNTIYF.

This chain connects TRBV28 to TRBJ2-1; 16 bases fit TRBD2. The CDR3 is made up of 17 amino acids. J lost 7 bases, V lost 5 bases, and 8 bases had no gene match. Per the germline V gene, CDR1 is MDHEN and CDR2 is SYDVKM. The CDR3 nucleotides read TGTGCCAGCAGTGCCGGGACTAGCGGGAGGGCCAATAATGAGCAGTTCTTC. It specifies CASSAGTSGRANNEQFF.